This passage covers 23 T cell receptor beta chains from one sample sequenced in a study of T cells in tuberculosis. Time point given: new active TB diagnosis, blood taken before or within 7 days of starting treatment. Repertoires were generated with immunoSEQ multiplex PCR, while TCRdb's copy carries only in-frame clones and drops some. The sample yields about 22,000 clones, about 85% seen once. This sample comprised PBMCs, obtained at tuberculosis diagnosis. All receptors derive from an adult with tuberculosis.

The genes are TRBV15 and TRBJ2-2; 8 bases match TRBD1. This CDR3 has 13 residues. V shed 10 bases, J shed 5 bases, and the junction held 6 bases outside the gene matches. Germline V gene data show CDR1 as LNHNV and CDR2 as YYDKDF (reference sequence). CDR3: CAIPGQVTGELFF. CDR3 in DNA: TGTGCCATCCCGGGACAGGTTACCGGGGAGCTGTTTTTT.

The gene calls are TRBV28 and TRBJ1-2; D call uncertain. Germline V gene data show CDR1 as MDHEN and CDR2 as SYDVKM. CDR3 length: 14 residues. Trimming pared 6 bases from V and 4 bases from J, leaving 15 bases between. The CDR3 DNA is TGTGCCAGCAGCGCGAGCGGGGTTGGCTATGGCTACACCTTC. Translating gives CASSASGVGYGYTF.

The V gene is TRBV6-5, the J gene TRBJ2-7; D not certain. V lost 0 bases and J 12 bases, leaving 18 bases between the germline ends. CDR1 and CDR2 from the germline V gene are MNHEY and SVGAGI. The CDR3 contains 14 residues. The CDR3, as DNA: TGTGCCAGCAGTTACTCGATTTCCCCTATCTACCGGTACTTC. Its translation is CASSYSISPIYRYF.

The V gene is TRBV7-2, the J gene TRBJ1-2, with TRBD1 identical over 7 bases. Trimming cost V 4 bases and J 6 bases; bases outside gene matches: 5. CDR1 and CDR2 from the germline V gene are SGHTA and FQGNSA. The CDR3 is 13 amino acids. The CDR3 here is CASSSVTGNGYTF. The CDR3 bases are TGTGCCAGCAGCTCAGTGACAGGGAATGGCTACACCTTC.

The V gene is TRBV2, the J gene TRBJ2-3, with D unresolved. V gave up 3 bases and J gave up 4 bases, with 5 bases separating them. This CDR3 comprises 12 residues. Germline loops: CDR1 SNHLY, CDR2 FYNNEI. Written as DNA, the CDR3 is TGTGCCAGCAGTGAGACTGCAGATACGCAGTATTTT. This translates into CASSETADTQYF.

The V and J genes are TRBV6-6 and TRBJ1-1, with 7 bases matching TRBD1. The germline V gene encodes CDR1 MNHNY and CDR2 SVGAGI (reference sequence). CDR3 length: 13 residues. V was clipped by 2 bases and J by 6 bases; unmatched bases: 3. The CDR3 coding sequence is TGTGCCAGCAGTTACACAGGGGACGCTGAAGCTTTCTTT. It specifies CASSYTGDAEAFF.

This clone was recorded once. The rearrangement joins TRBV6-5 to TRBJ1-4; D perhaps matches TRBD1 (6 bases). Germline-derived CDR1 and CDR2 are MNHEY and SVGAGI. The CDR3 sequence is 15 residues long. V was shortened by 0 bases and J by 7 bases, with 12 bases between the two germline ends. The CDR3 DNA follows: TGTGCCAGCAGTTACTCGAGTCAGGGGAGTGAAAAACTGTTTTTT. It yields the protein CASSYSSQGSEKLFF.

DNA for the CDR3: TGTGCCAGCAGTTTAGGGTCGGGTGAGCAGTACTTC. Its translation: CASSLGSGEQYF. V usage is TRBV28 and J usage is TRBJ2-7; D not certain. The CDR3 extends over 12 amino acids. The germline gives CDR1 MDHEN, CDR2 SYDVKM. Trimming took 2 bases from V and 7 from J, leaving 9 bases between them.

This chain uses TRBV6-6 with TRBJ2-3, with 9 bases that match TRBD1. The V gene's germline CDR1 is MNHNY and CDR2 SVGAGI (reference sequence). J was trimmed by 3 bases and V by 7 bases; bases with no gene match: 5. This CDR3 is built from 14 residues. The CDR3 is CASTTGGGTDTQYF. CDR3 nucleotides: TGTGCCAGCACTACAGGGGGCGGAACAGATACGCAGTATTTT.

V usage is TRBV15 and J usage is TRBJ2-7; D call uncertain. CDR3 length equals 14 residues. Germline V lookup: CDR1 LNHNV, CDR2 YYDKDF (reference sequence). The ends were cut back, 5 bases at V and 2 bases at J, with 13 bases in the middle. CDR3 in amino acids: CATSDGLQTYEQYF. CDR3 DNA sequence: TGTGCCACCAGCGATGGCCTTCAGACCTACGAGCAGTACTTC.

The chain has TRBV11-2 and TRBJ2-3, with TRBD2 as a possible D gene (5 bases). This CDR3 region has 14 residues. The V and J ends lost 8 bases and 4 bases respectively, with 16 bases between them. Germline loops: CDR1 SGHAT, CDR2 FQNNGV. CDR3: CASRIWVASDTQYF. In DNA form, the CDR3 reads TGTGCCAGCCGAATCTGGGTAGCGTCAGATACGCAGTATTTT.

This sequence joins TRBV2 and TRBJ1-4, with TRBD1 matching over 8 bases. This CDR3 spans 12 amino acids. The V and J ends lost 7 bases and 8 bases, in that order; junction bases with no gene match: 3. CDR1 SNHLY and CDR2 FYNNEI come from the germline V gene. For the CDR3, the DNA is TGTGCCAGCAACAGGGGGAAGGAAAAACTGTTTTTT. Amino acids: CASNRGKEKLFF.

The chain links TRBV5-4 to TRBJ2-2, with 8 bases lining up with TRBD1. Per the germline V gene, CDR1 is SGHNT and CDR2 is YYREEE (reference sequence). The CDR3 is made up of 17 amino acids. Trimming removed 4 bases from V and 2 bases from J; junction bases left unmatched: 10. The CDR3 is CASSQPPGGSNTGELFF. In nucleotides, the CDR3 is TGTGCCAGCAGCCAGCCCCCAGGGGGCTCTAACACCGGGGAGCTGTTTTTT.

CDR3: CASSFLEAEAFF. In DNA, the CDR3 is TGTGCCAGCAGCTTTTTGGAGGCTGAAGCTTTCTTT. The chain carries TRBV7-9 and TRBJ1-1, with no clear D. CDR1 is SEHNR, CDR2 FQNEAQ, per germline (reference sequence). V lost 3 bases to trimming and J lost 6 bases, with 8 bases between them. The CDR3 covers 12 residues.

This clone was observed a handful of times. The chain is built from TRBV19 and TRBJ2-7; 9 bases agree with TRBD1. Looked up from germline, CDR1 is LNHDA and CDR2 is SQIVND (reference sequence). The V gene end was trimmed by 6 bases and the J gene end by 5 bases; junction bases not matched to a gene: 8. This CDR3 region has 14 residues. The CDR3 coding sequence is TGTGCCAGTAGCCCACAGGGGGCGGCCCACGAGCAGTACTTC. Amino acids: CASSPQGAAHEQYF.

The chain is built from TRBV19 and TRBJ1-5, with D perhaps matching TRBD1 (5 bases). In germline, CDR1 is LNHDA, CDR2 SQIVND (reference sequence). The CDR3 sequence is 15 residues long. Trimming stripped 6 bases from V and 0 bases from J, with 12 bases between. CDR3 coding DNA: TGTGCCAGTAGCCCAAGGGGCTCTAGCAATCAGCCCCAGCATTTT. Its translation: CASSPRGSSNQPQHF.

This chain connects TRBV21-1 to TRBJ1-6. TRBV21-1 is annotated as a pseudogene. The length of the CDR3 is 10 residues. As DNA, the CDR3 is TGTGCCAGCAGGAGAGGGCGCCTCCACTTT. Amino acid sequence: CASRRGRLHF.

This rearrangement joins TRBV2 to TRBJ2-1, with a possible D match to TRBD2 (5 bases). Germline V gene data show CDR1 as SNHLY and CDR2 as FYNNEI. Trimming removed 9 bases at V and 8 bases at J, with 17 bases between. The CDR3 length is 13 residues. CDR3 sequence: CASTGTLAHEQFF. CDR3 nucleotides: TGTGCCAGTACCGGCACTCTAGCCCATGAGCAGTTCTTC.

The V gene is TRBV19, the J gene TRBJ1-1; 8 bases agree with TRBD1. This CDR3 region has 13 residues. CDR1 and CDR2 (germline): LNHDA, SQIVND (reference sequence). The V gene end was trimmed by 2 bases and the J gene end by 7 bases; junction bases not matched to a gene: 3. The CDR3 loop is CASSILDRGEAFF. The CDR3 DNA sequence: TGTGCCAGTAGTATATTAGACAGGGGTGAAGCTTTCTTT.

This clone was found once. The chain carries TRBV10-1 and TRBJ2-7; no reliable D call. The V end lost 3 bases, the J end lost 2 bases, and 8 bases lay between the germline ends. The CDR3 has 13 amino acids. Germline V CDR1 and CDR2: WNHNN, SYGVQD (reference sequence). CDR3 residues: CASSDNSAYEQYF. The DNA of the CDR3 is TGCGCCAGCAGTGATAATTCGGCCTACGAGCAGTACTTC.

The CDR3 protein is CASSHGGGSPLHF. The CDR3 DNA reads TGTGCCAGTAGTCACGGGGGTGGTTCACCCCTCCACTTT. This chain uses TRBV19 with TRBJ1-6; possibly TRBD1 for D (5 bases). Trimming removed 5 bases at V and 9 bases at J, with 11 bases between. The CDR3 totals 13 residues. Germline-derived CDR1 and CDR2 are LNHDA and SQIVND (reference sequence). Full variable domain (rest looked up from reference TRBV19 and TRBJ1-6): DGGITQSPKYLFRKEGQNVTLSCEQNLNHDAMYWYRQDPGQGLRLIYYSQIVNDFQKGDIAEGYSVSREKKESFPLTVTSAQKNPTAFYLCASSHGGGSPLHFGNGTRLTVT.

CDR3 sequence reads: CASSLTTNTGELFF. In nucleotides, the CDR3 is TGTGCCAGCAGCTTGACAACCAACACCGGGGAGCTGTTTTTT. The chain uses TRBV11-3 and TRBJ2-2; D ambiguous. The CDR3 covers 14 residues. Trimming stripped 3 bases from V and 2 bases from J, with 7 bases between. Per the germline V gene, CDR1 is SGHNT and CDR2 is YENEEA.

This clone turned up a few times. V and J are TRBV5-1 and TRBJ2-7, with 7 bases matching TRBD1. This CDR3 has 14 amino acids. CDR1 and CDR2 (germline): SGHRS, YFSETQ. J was trimmed by 0 bases and V by 5 bases; bases with no gene match: 5. The CDR3 nucleotides read TGCGCCAGCAGGTTACAGGGGACCTCCTACGAGCAGTACTTC. Its translation: CASRLQGTSYEQYF.